This TCR beta chain was sequenced during a study of radiotherapy plus CTLA-4 blockade in lung cancer. Study at large: Among enrolled patients, under 20% responded and 31% achieved disease control.

Participants had chemo-refractory metastatic non-small-cell lung cancer and were treated with focal radiation plus ipilimumab CTLA-4 blockade. Per germline, CDR1 MNHNY and CDR2 SVGAGI (reference sequence). Trimming removed 7 bases from V and 3 bases from J; junction bases left unmatched: 0. The CDR3 is 11 residues long. Note on this clone: Its antigen remains unknown.

Sequenced by immunoSEQ multiplex PCR; TCRdb stores in-frame clones only, minus some. The sample consists of approximately 52,000 clones, approximately 80% of them appearing once. Whole-study results and caveats: The study found tumor-derived TCR clones expanded in blood after radiotherapy plus ipilimumab. In blood, early T cell clone dynamics reportedly predicted response best, together with interferon-beta.

The input for sequencing was peripheral blood, taken from a patient treated with radiotherapy plus ipilimumab. The origin of this receptor is a human donor with non-small cell lung cancer whose response to radiotherapy plus ipilimumab could not be evaluated. This chain links TRBV6-6 with TRBJ2-7; 7 positions match TRBD2. CDR3 sequence (DNA): TGTGCCAGCACTAGCGGCTACGAGCAGTACTTC. Translated, it gives CASTSGYEQYF.